This TCR beta chain was obtained from a study of blood T cell repertoires in COVID-19 (dated by TCRdb to about 2020). A note on the overall study: Samples covering the acute and convalescent phases of COVID-19 were provided by collaborators in the United States, Italy and Spain. The material from the prospective study consisted of cDNA or gDNA derived from T cells, B-cell-depleted T cells, or PBMCs. Deeply sampled blood TCRbeta repertoires from subjects exposed to, actively infected with, or recovered from COVID-19 were included in the dataset. The repertoires were released in a freely available public database intended as a resource for research on the immune response to SARS-CoV-2. The samples were drawn from two sources: the first 160 participants of the ongoing ImmuneRACE study, and 1,254 subjects contributed by 6 global collaborators. A de-identified subject ID, COVID-19 status, age in years and sex were almost always included in the sample metadata. Where available, HLA class I and class II types were obtained from metadata supplied by the sample provider rather than from assay-based typing. The paper as a whole reports these results and caveats: Clinical and demographic metadata were provided uncurated, with the amount varying by source and participant.

Spanning cysteine to phenylalanine, the CDR3 consists of 14 amino acids. The CDR3 DNA has 42 bases and is translated from base 1. V is shortened by 10 bases, J by 3 bases, and the region joining them spans 18 bases. Looking up the germline V gene (reference sequence) yields CDR1 LNHDA and CDR2 SQIVND. The immunoSEQ Assay, a bias-controlled multiplex PCR, was used to amplify TCRbeta CDR3 regions from genomic DNA. Per the source publication's procedure: The number of nucleated cells in each sample was estimated from the amplification of reference gene primers within the assay. Sequence reads were collapsed and filtered to measure the absolute abundance of every unique TCRbeta CDR3 rearrangement. For each sample, productive Simpson clonality was calculated as the square root of Simpson's diversity index across productive rearrangements. In TCRdb, the immuneACCESS table is reduced to in-frame sequences with V and J assigned. These tables do not hold every clone; where another copy was compared, an unresolved V gene accounts for under half, and the others remain unexplained. V, J and clone size derive from that table, while D and trimming were established from the DNA sequence. For this sample the table gives about 270,000 clones, of which roughly 86% were detected only once. The top ten clones comprise over 8% of the sample.

This clone was detected only once. Its antigen has not been determined. No base qualities exist here, and no much larger clone lies one base off it. Whole blood was collected in K2EDTA tubes by collaborating institutions according to the institutions' own protocols. For TCRbeta analysis, collaborator samples were shipped as frozen whole blood, as isolated PBMCs, or as DNA extracted from either sample type. The TCR comes from a man aged 40-55 years with active or convalescent COVID-19. Sequenced material: peripheral blood. The chain is encoded by TRBV19 joined to TRBJ1-1; the D segment cannot be called with confidence. The CDR3 corresponds to CATTSSNSYTEAFF. The DNA is as follows: TGTGCCACGACGTCGTCTAACAGCTACACTGAAGCTTTCTTT.